Listed here are 29 T cell receptor beta chains from one sample, sequenced in a study of T cells in Graves' hyperthyroidism and ophthalmopathy. RNA transcripts provided the source from which TCR beta CDR3 regions were amplified. First-round RT-PCR targeting the TCR CDR3 was performed with the HTBI primer set. TCRdb re-derived calls from the multiplex PCR reads in MiXCR, one entry per CDR3 protein. The sample holds roughly 510,000 distinct CDR3 sequences, under 25% seen once. Material for sequencing was blood. The receptors originated from a man younger than 30 with Graves' hyperthyroidism.

The chain recombines TRBV7-2 with TRBJ2-5, with 10 bases fitting TRBD1. With V trimmed by 5 bases and J by 9 bases, 12 bases remained unmatched. The CDR3 runs 15 residues. Germline values: CDR1 SGHTA, CDR2 FQGNSA. The CDR3 sequence: CASSPTGTGVRAQYF. The CDR3, as DNA: TGTGCCAGCAGCCCGACCGGGACAGGGGTCCGGGCCCAGTACTTC.

This clonotype was counted ten times or more. The chain recombines TRBV7-9 with TRBJ1-5, with D unclear. The CDR3 consists of 12 residues. Germline CDR1 is SEHNR and CDR2 is FQNEAQ (reference sequence). Trimming pared 1 base from V and 9 bases from J, leaving 7 bases between. The CDR3 protein is CASSLGTRPQHF. CDR3 DNA: TGTGCCAGCAGCTTAGGTACTAGGCCCCAGCATTTT.

The chain couples TRBV12-3 or TRBV12-4 to TRBJ2-2; possibly TRBD1 for D (6 bases). V was shortened by 1 base and J by 4 bases, with 10 bases between the two germline ends. The CDR3 has 15 amino acids. The CDR3 DNA reads as TGTGCCAGCAGTTTAGGAACAGGGATCACCGGGGAGCTGTTTTTT. Residues: CASSLGTGITGELFF.

The chain employs TRBV7-9 and TRBJ1-1; possible D gene TRBD1, 5 bases. CDR1 and CDR2 (germline): SEHNR, FQNEAQ (reference sequence). The CDR3 covers 15 residues. V was cut by 0 bases and J by 4 bases, with 12 bases left in between. DNA for the CDR3: TGTGCCAGCAGCTTAGCGGGTCCGGGGGGCACTGAAGCTTTCTTT. Residues: CASSLAGPGGTEAFF.

Ten or more counts support this clonotype. V gene TRBV5-5 combines with J gene TRBJ2-7; D unclear. This CDR3 is built from 15 residues. Between the trimmed V and J ends, which lost 2 bases and 3 bases, there was a span of 15 bases. Germline values: CDR1 SGHKS, CDR2 YYEKEE (reference sequence). The chain's CDR3 is CASSLWWQGNYEQYF. DNA of the CDR3: TGTGCCAGCAGCTTATGGTGGCAAGGGAACTACGAGCAGTACTTC.

The V and J genes are TRBV2 and TRBJ1-1, with D perhaps TRBD1 (6 bases). This CDR3 has 15 amino acids. In germline, CDR1 is SNHLY, CDR2 FYNNEI. Trimming took off 4 bases at V and 3 bases at J, with 15 bases between the two ends. For the CDR3, the DNA is TGTGCCAGCAGTGCCTCTCGACAGGTTCACACTGAAGCTTTCTTT. Translated, it gives CASSASRQVHTEAFF.

This clonotype was counted a few times. The CDR3: CASNNWGSPDTQYF. DNA of the CDR3: TGTGCCAGCAATAACTGGGGGTCCCCAGATACGCAGTATTTT. This chain connects TRBV12-3 or TRBV12-4 to TRBJ2-3; D could derive from TRBD1 or TRBD2 (5 bases each). V lost 7 bases to trimming and J lost 4 bases, with 15 bases between them. The CDR3 runs 14 residues.

There are a few counts of this clonotype. The chain has TRBV29-1 and TRBJ2-7; D call uncertain. This CDR3 is built from 13 residues. V lost 4 bases and J lost 5, with 15 bases in between. CDR1 is SQVTM, CDR2 ANQGSEA, per germline. The CDR3 sequence is CSVGVRQQDEQYF. The DNA for the CDR3 is TGCAGCGTTGGGGTTCGGCAGCAAGACGAGCAGTACTTC.

This clonotype was seen a few times. V gene TRBV6-4 combines with J gene TRBJ2-3; tentatively, D is TRBD2 (6 bases). Trimming took off 5 bases at V and 5 bases at J, with 17 bases between the two ends. This CDR3 spans 15 amino acids. Germline V gene sequence: CDR1 MRHNA, CDR2 SNTAGT. Written as DNA, the CDR3 is TGTGCCAGCAGTTCCCGGGCAGGGACTCTAGATACGCAGTATTTT. It codes for CASSSRAGTLDTQYF.

This clonotype was counted a few times. A read error may produce the germline difference seen at one junction end. J is TRBJ1-2 and V is TRBV3-1; TRBD1 is a possible D gene (6 bases). The CDR3 length is 14 residues. The V gene's germline CDR1 is LGHDT and CDR2 YNNKEL (reference sequence). Here the CDR3 reads CAGSQGGGLGGYTF. The CDR3, as DNA: TGTGCCGGCAGCCAAGGAGGGGGGCTTGGCGGCTACACCTTC.

This clonotype was seen only a few times. The chain couples TRBV4-1 to TRBJ1-5; a possible D gene is TRBD1 (5 bases). Germline loops: CDR1 MGHRA, CDR2 YSYEKL. The CDR3 is 19 amino acids. Between the trimmed V and J ends, which lost 0 bases and 0 bases, there was a span of 18 bases. The CDR3 DNA follows: TGCGCCAGCAGCCAAGATTCATGGATAGGGGAACATAGCAATCAGCCCCAGCATTTT. As protein: CASSQDSWIGEHSNQPQHF.

This clonotype was found many times. The chain is built from TRBV28 and TRBJ1-1; 9 bases align to TRBD1. J gave up 5 bases and V 5 bases, and 9 bases lay outside the gene matches. The germline V gene encodes CDR1 MDHEN and CDR2 SYDVKM. The CDR3 totals 15 residues. The CDR3 sequence is CASSPTGGGRTEAFF. CDR3 DNA sequence: TGTGCCAGCAGTCCCACAGGGGGCGGACGGACTGAAGCTTTCTTT.

The rearrangement joins TRBV2 to TRBJ2-2; D gene uncertain. CDR3 length: 15 residues. The V and J ends lost 1 base and 6 bases respectively, with 12 bases between them. The V gene's germline CDR1 is SNHLY and CDR2 FYNNEI. CDR3 amino acids: CASSEGGRRAGELFF. The CDR3 coding sequence is TGTGCCAGCAGTGAAGGGGGTAGGCGTGCCGGGGAGCTGTTTTTT.

A note on this clonotype: The germline gene is not matched at one end of the junction; a read error may be the cause. This chain links TRBV12-3 or TRBV12-4 with TRBJ2-7, with a tentative D call TRBD2 (6 bases). CDR3 length: 14 amino acids. Here the CDR3 reads CASSFGLGGYDQYF. The CDR3 nucleotides read TGTGCCAGCAGTTTCGGGCTCGGAGGGTACGATCAGTACTTC.

This clonotype was recorded a few times. A read error is possible here, since a much larger clone lies one base away. This chain links TRBV6-5 with TRBJ2-7, with D possibly TRBD1 on 6 matching bases. The V gene lost 5 bases and the J gene lost 9 bases, with 17 bases spanning the gap. CDR3 size: 13 residues. Germline V gene sequence: CDR1 MNHEY, CDR2 SVGAGI. The CDR3 coding sequence is TGTGCCAGCAGTAACAACAGGGCCCACGGGCAGTACTTC. It specifies CASSNNRAHGQYF.

This clonotype occurred many times. The rearrangement joins TRBV12-5 to TRBJ1-1; no firm D call. The germline V gene encodes CDR1 LGHNT and CDR2 FRNRAP. CDR3 size: 13 residues. V lost 7 bases to trimming and J lost 1 base, with 10 bases between them. The CDR3: CASDHLGNTEAFF. The CDR3 nucleotides are TGTGCTAGTGATCATTTGGGGAACACTGAAGCTTTCTTT.

The chain carries TRBV12-3 or TRBV12-4 and TRBJ1-2; 11 positions agree with TRBD1. The CDR3 totals 15 residues. V trimming: 5 bases; J trimming: 3 bases; junction bases outside the gene matches: 5. The CDR3, as DNA: TGTGCCAGCAGTCCTGGACAGGGGGCATACTATGGCTACACCTTC. Translating it yields CASSPGQGAYYGYTF.

In its sample, this clonotype was seen a few times. This chain links TRBV20-1 with TRBJ1-1; D remains ambiguous. The CDR3 is made up of 12 amino acids. Per the germline V gene, CDR1 is DFQATT and CDR2 is SNEGSKA (reference sequence). V was trimmed by 3 bases and J by 4 bases, leaving 9 bases between them. CDR3 sequence reads: CSASVRATEAFF. The DNA of the CDR3 is TGCAGTGCTAGCGTCCGGGCCACTGAAGCTTTCTTT.

The V and J genes are TRBV10-3 and TRBJ1-2; no definite D call. V was pared by 0 bases and J by 7 bases, with 15 bases between. Per germline, CDR1 ENHRY and CDR2 SYGVKD. This CDR3 has 15 residues. The CDR3 protein is CAISESSRLLSGYTF. The CDR3 DNA reads TGTGCCATCAGTGAGTCGAGTCGGCTCCTTAGTGGCTACACCTTC.

This clonotype was seen just once. This may be a read error: a much more frequent sequence differs by one nucleotide. The chain combines TRBV28 with TRBJ1-2; D uncertain. The V gene's germline CDR1 is MDHEN and CDR2 SYDVKM. The CDR3 runs 14 residues. The DNA for the CDR3 is TGTGCCATCAGTTTAAGGTTGGAGGGAGGAGGCTACACCTTC. Its translation: CAISLRLEGGGYTF.

The chain carries TRBV6-4 and TRBJ1-6; D is perhaps TRBD1 (6 bases). Deletions cut 8 bases from V and 6 bases from J, with 11 bases between. Germline CDR1 MRHNA, CDR2 SNTAGT. The CDR3 loop spans 13 amino acids. CDR3: CASGEDSNSPLHF. For the CDR3, the DNA is TGTGCCAGCGGGGAGGACAGTAATTCACCCCTCCACTTT.

This clonotype was recorded many times. The chain combines TRBV27 with TRBJ1-1; the D gene is possibly TRBD1 (5 bases). Germline CDR1 reads MNHEY; CDR2 reads SMNVEV (reference sequence). V was clipped by 8 bases and J by 2 bases, with 15 bases between them. The CDR3 runs to 14 residues. The CDR3 sequence: CASPPPQGNTEAFF. The CDR3 region has the DNA TGTGCCAGCCCTCCCCCCCAGGGCAACACTGAAGCTTTCTTT.

This clonotype was counted many times. The chain recombines TRBV19 with TRBJ1-1; TRBD1 is a possible D gene (5 bases). This CDR3 contains 14 residues. Trimming cost V 5 bases and J 0 bases, with 10 bases left between them. Germline V gives CDR1 LNHDA, CDR2 SQIVND (reference sequence). The CDR3 loop is CASSGGLMNTEAFF. The CDR3 coding sequence is TGTGCCAGTAGTGGGGGACTAATGAACACTGAAGCTTTCTTT.

This clonotype was observed at least ten times. This chain links TRBV19 with TRBJ1-2; maybe TRBD1 (5 bases). Germline CDR1 LNHDA, CDR2 SQIVND (reference sequence). The V gene lost 4 bases and the J gene lost 2 bases, with 14 bases spanning the gap. The CDR3 spans 15 residues. The CDR3 DNA is TGTGCCAGTAGTACTTCCGGGACCACCAACTATGGCTACACCTTC. Encoded protein: CASSTSGTTNYGYTF.

This clonotype came up many times. This sequence joins TRBV29-1 and TRBJ2-7; D not resolved. CDR1 is SQVTM, CDR2 ANQGSEA, per germline. The CDR3 sequence is 15 residues long. The V and J ends lost 2 bases and 3 bases respectively, with 17 bases between them. The chain's CDR3 is CSVELHSKGIYEQYF. The CDR3 nucleotides are TGCAGCGTTGAACTTCACAGCAAGGGAATCTACGAGCAGTACTTC.

This clonotype was detected ten times or more. The chain links TRBV20-1 to TRBJ1-6; 9 nucleotides match TRBD1. The germline gives CDR1 DFQATT, CDR2 SNEGSKA (reference sequence). V lost 6 bases and J lost 10; bases outside the gene matches: 7. The CDR3 runs to 13 residues. The CDR3 DNA reads as TGCAGTGCCCCGGGACAGGGTGAATCACCCCTCCACTTT. Its protein is CSAPGQGESPLHF.

There are many counts of this clonotype. The chain has TRBV28 and TRBJ1-5; maybe TRBD1 (6 bases). V shed 2 bases and J shed 7 bases, with 15 bases lying between them. The CDR3 has 15 amino acids. CDR1 is MDHEN, CDR2 SYDVKM, per germline. CDR3 bases: TGTGCCAGCAGTTTACGAGACAGGCGGTTACAGCCCCAGCATTTT. It specifies CASSLRDRRLQPQHF.

In this sample, this clonotype turned up many times. The V call is TRBV10-3, the J call TRBJ1-1; TRBD1 aligns across 7 bases. Germline CDR1 and CDR2: ENHRY and SYGVKD. V dropped 6 bases and J dropped 1; count of bases not matched to a gene: 8. This CDR3 contains 15 residues. CDR3 bases: TGTGCCATCAGCCCCGTGGACAGGCCGAACACTGAAGCTTTCTTT. Protein sequence: CAISPVDRPNTEAFF.

This chain connects TRBV20-1 to TRBJ1-2, with 8 bases matching TRBD1. Germline V CDR1 and CDR2: DFQATT, SNEGSKA (reference sequence). The V gene end was trimmed by 6 bases and the J gene end by 2 bases; junction bases not matched to a gene: 11. The CDR3 runs 15 residues. The CDR3 is CSANRGVIRNYGYTF. The CDR3 DNA reads TGCAGTGCAAACAGGGGGGTCATAAGAAACTATGGCTACACCTTC.